This T cell receptor (beta chain) was profiled in a study of regulatory T cells in long-lasting Graves disease. Findings and limits, study-wide: Limited sample numbers may have lowered accuracy. Persistent disease was characterized by preferential usage of TRBV28, TRBJ1-2 and TRBJ2-5.

Time point denoted: persistent/refractory GD, antithyroid drugs over 5 years with positive TRAb. Construction of the TCR library relied on RNA isolated from PBMCs. A blood draw put about 10 milliliters of peripheral blood into EDTA tubes. Arm-PCR of CDR3 regions with iRepertoire HTBI primers generated TCR beta libraries. How the authors handled the data: The samples included 60 to 65 TRBV and over 13 TRBJ segments. TCRdb passed the multiplex PCR reads through MiXCR, listing each CDR3 protein once. TCRdb, rather than the study authors, made the V and J calls. The table includes roughly 500,000 distinct CDR3 sequences, more than 20% detected once. Notes on this clonotype: Antigen: not known.

The CDR3 contains 14 residues. CDR1 MNHEY and CDR2 SMNVEV come from the germline V gene (reference sequence). V shed 7 bases and J 4 bases; nucleotides not matched to a gene: 2. The rearrangement links TRBV27 to TRBJ2-1; 12 nucleotides line up with TRBD2. Source: peripheral blood mononuclear cells (PBMCs), taken when the disease was refractory, from a patient treated with antithyroid drugs. The TCR sequence derives from a female donor with Graves disease. The CDR3: CASNGLAGYNEQFF. For the CDR3, the DNA is TGTGCCAGCAACGGACTAGCGGGGTACAATGAGCAGTTCTTC.